This TCR beta chain was identified in a study of T-cell reconstitution after alpha-beta-depleted transplantation in children. The study's findings and limits: Alpha-beta T cells present about two months after transplant were reported to originate from several hundred expanded graft clones. Surviving recipient cells, namely T cells and thymic progenitors, were the source of high day-60 TCRbeta diversity in some patients. Diversity and T-cell counts at one year after transplant derived mostly from new T cells.

TCRbeta library construction was performed incorporating unique molecular identifiers. TCRdb fed the PCR reads into MiXCR, producing one record per CDR3 protein. The sample holds about 980,000 distinct CDR3 sequences; 25% to 35% are singletons and the top ten take 28%. Remarks on this clonotype: Its antigen remains unidentified.

CDR1 SGHTA and CDR2 FQGTGA come from the germline V gene. The ends were cut back, 0 bases at V and 6 bases at J, with 12 bases in the middle. CDR3 length equals 15 residues. This sample comprised PBMCs, mostly from graft donor cells, obtained 360 days after TCRalphabeta/CD19-depleted stem cell transplant. The sequence was obtained from a boy under two years old who had a stem cell transplant for SCID, so the T cells may come from the graft donor. This chain uses TRBV7-3 with TRBJ2-1; D gene ambiguous. CDR3 nucleotides: TGTGCCAGCAGCTTAACGCCCTTACATGGCAATGAGCAGTTCTTC. Encoded protein: CASSLTPLHGNEQFF.